The 29 T cell receptor beta chains given below trace back to one sample, sequenced in a study of T cells in localized non-small cell lung cancer. Method: immunoSEQ multiplex PCR; TCRdb's copy keeps in-frame clones and lacks some. The table has under 55,000 clones, over 70% seen once. This sample comprised PBMCs, obtained before any cancer treatment. All receptors derive from a woman between 35 and 75 years old with stage II lung adenocarcinoma.

V usage is TRBV6-6 and J usage is TRBJ2-3, with D uncertain. There are 14 residues in the CDR3. Trimming pared 3 bases from V and 5 bases from J, leaving 12 bases between. CDR1 and CDR2 from the germline V gene are MNHNY and SVGAGI (reference sequence). CDR3 region: CASSYGQVGDTQYF. In DNA form, the CDR3 reads TGTGCCAGCAGTTATGGGCAGGTGGGAGATACGCAGTATTTT.

V gene TRBV7-9 combines with J gene TRBJ1-6; 10 bases map to TRBD1. The germline V gene has CDR1 SEHNR and CDR2 FQNEAQ (reference sequence). The CDR3 consists of 16 residues. The trim removed 5 bases at V and 9 bases at J, leaving 10 bases unmatched. The CDR3, as DNA: TGTGCCAGCAGCCCCCCGGGACAGGGGATCGGTTCACCCCTCCACTTT. It yields the protein CASSPPGQGIGSPLHF.

The CDR3, as DNA: TGTGCCAGCAGCCTCGGGGCTGATGGCTACACCTTC. Its protein product is CASSLGADGYTF. This rearrangement joins TRBV11-2 to TRBJ1-2, with D maybe TRBD1 (5 bases). The germline V gene encodes CDR1 SGHAT and CDR2 FQNNGV. Trimming removed 5 bases from V and 6 bases from J, with 10 bases in between. CDR3 length equals 12 residues.

This clone was seen only once. This chain connects TRBV4-2 to TRBJ1-2; D remains ambiguous. The germline CDR1 and CDR2 sequences are LGHNA and YNFKEQ. CDR3 length: 11 residues. V lost 4 bases, J lost 11 bases, and 11 bases lay in between. The CDR3 nucleotides read TGTGCCAGCAGCCGGTCTGGTAGTTACACCTTC. It specifies CASSRSGSYTF.

The chain is built from TRBV27 and TRBJ2-5, with 12 bases matching TRBD2. This CDR3 is 15 amino acids long. With V trimmed by 5 bases and J by 7 bases, 8 bases remained unmatched. Looked up from germline, CDR1 is MNHEY and CDR2 is SMNVEV (reference sequence). The CDR3 region has the DNA TGTGCCAGCAGTCCCTGGACTAGCGGGGCAGGGACCCAGTACTTC. Its translation: CASSPWTSGAGTQYF.

This sequence joins TRBV7-9 and TRBJ1-2, with no clear D. The CDR3 spans 14 residues. Looked up from germline, CDR1 is SEHNR and CDR2 is FQNEAQ (reference sequence). Trimming took off 1 base at V and 4 bases at J, with 10 bases between the two ends. CDR3 sequence reads: CASSLGGGGYGYTF. CDR3 in DNA: TGTGCCAGCAGCTTAGGAGGAGGCGGCTATGGCTACACCTTC.

The V call is TRBV19, the J call TRBJ1-1; TRBD1 is a possible D gene (6 bases). Germline V CDR1 and CDR2: LNHDA, SQIVND (reference sequence). The CDR3 covers 13 residues. The ends were cut back, 6 bases at V and 3 bases at J, with 11 bases in the middle. This chain's CDR3 is CASSPEGDTEAFF. The DNA for the CDR3 is TGTGCCAGTAGCCCCGAGGGGGACACTGAAGCTTTCTTT.

The genes are TRBV15 and TRBJ1-5; D call uncertain. Trimming took 1 base from V and 6 from J, leaving 10 bases between them. The CDR3 is 14 residues long. Looked up from germline, CDR1 is LNHNV and CDR2 is YYDKDF (reference sequence). The CDR3 spells CATSRGREGQPQHF. As DNA, the CDR3 is TGTGCCACCAGCAGAGGTAGGGAGGGTCAGCCCCAGCATTTT.

A single count supports this clone. The V and J genes are TRBV2 and TRBJ2-6; D not certain. Trimming took 3 bases from V and 4 from J, leaving 10 bases between them. From germline, CDR1 is SNHLY and CDR2 FYNNEI. This CDR3 spans 15 amino acids. The CDR3, as DNA: TGTGCCAGCAGTGACGGGCTACGGGGGGCCAACGTCCTGACTTTC. This encodes CASSDGLRGANVLTF.

The chain links TRBV9 to TRBJ1-1; D is unclear. Trimming shortened V by 4 bases and J by 0 bases, and 16 bases separated the two germline ends. Germline-derived CDR1 and CDR2 are SGDLS and YYNGEE. CDR3 length equals 16 residues. CDR3: CASSPDRPGMNTEAFF. The CDR3 bases are TGTGCCAGCAGCCCCGACCGCCCGGGGATGAACACTGAAGCTTTCTTT.

The rearrangement uses TRBV7-9 and TRBJ1-5, with a possible D match to TRBD1 (5 bases). The germline V and J ends were trimmed by 5 bases and 0 bases, with 8 bases remaining between them. Per germline, CDR1 SEHNR and CDR2 FQNEAQ (reference sequence). CDR3 size: 14 residues. CDR3 coding DNA: TGTGCCAGCAGCCGGGACGGTAGCAATCAGCCCCAGCATTTT. Its protein product is CASSRDGSNQPQHF. The variable domain in full, with the rest retrieved from reference TRBV7-9 and TRBJ1-5, is DTGVSQNPRHKITKRGQNVTFRCDPISEHNRLYWYRQTLGQGPEFLTYFQNEAQLEKSRLLSDRFSAERPKGSFSTLEIQRTEQGDSAMYLCASSRDGSNQPQHFGDGTRLSIL.

In this sample, this clone turned up a few times. The CDR3 spells CASSYSSRGGETQYF. The DNA for the CDR3 is TGTGCCAGCAGTTACTCTTCCAGGGGGGGGGAGACCCAGTACTTC. The chain is built from TRBV6-5 and TRBJ2-5; D might be TRBD1 or TRBD2, each matching 7 bases. Germline V gives CDR1 MNHEY, CDR2 SVGAGI. The germline V and J ends were trimmed by 0 bases and 5 bases, with 13 bases remaining between them. This CDR3 has 15 amino acids.

The rearrangement uses TRBV6-1 and TRBJ1-2; a possible D gene is TRBD1 (5 bases). Trimming shortened V by 4 bases and J by 2 bases, and 14 bases separated the two germline ends. Germline V gene lookup returns CDR1 MNHNS and CDR2 SASEGT. The CDR3 covers 15 residues. The CDR3 DNA follows: TGTGCCAGCAGTGGTACAGGACCACAGAACTATGGCTACACCTTC. Amino acids: CASSGTGPQNYGYTF.

The V gene is TRBV7-6, the J gene TRBJ1-4, with D possibly TRBD1 on 5 matching bases. Germline V CDR1 and CDR2: SGHVS, FNYEAQ. This CDR3 contains 15 residues. With 1 base removed from V and 6 bases from J, the gap between germline ends came to 12 bases. The CDR3 bases are TGTGCCAGCAGCTTAGACGGGACCCTTTATGAAAAACTGTTTTTT. Translating it yields CASSLDGTLYEKLFF.

This rearrangement joins TRBV7-8 to TRBJ1-2, with TRBD1 matching 10 bases. Trimming at V came to 3 bases and at J to 7 bases, leaving 8 bases not matched to a gene. Germline lookup yields CDR1 SGHVS and CDR2 FQNEAQ. The CDR3 sequence is 15 residues long. In DNA form, the CDR3 reads TGTGCCAGCAGCTTCACAGACAGGGGGCGAGGTGGCTACACCTTC. Its translation: CASSFTDRGRGGYTF.

The chain joins TRBV30 to TRBJ2-2; perhaps TRBD1 as D (6 bases). The CDR3 runs to 15 residues. CDR1 GTSNPN and CDR2 SVGIG come from the germline V gene (reference sequence). Deletions cut 0 bases from V and 2 bases from J, with 10 bases between. This CDR3 is CAWSVQDSNTGELFF. The CDR3, as DNA: TGTGCCTGGAGTGTACAGGACAGTAACACCGGGGAGCTGTTTTTT.

The V and J genes are TRBV2 and TRBJ1-5; D gene ambiguous. There are 13 residues in the CDR3. Germline assignment: CDR1 SNHLY and CDR2 FYNNEI. V dropped 1 base and J dropped 5 bases, with 6 bases sitting between them. Written as DNA, the CDR3 is TGTGCCAGCAGTGAAGTGAGGGATCAGCCCCAGCATTTT. It translates to CASSEVRDQPQHF.

This rearrangement joins TRBV30 to TRBJ1-6; D perhaps matches TRBD1 (6 bases). The germline V gene has CDR1 GTSNPN and CDR2 SVGIG (reference sequence). The CDR3 extends over 13 amino acids. The ends were cut back, 6 bases at V and 5 bases at J, with 11 bases in the middle. CDR3 DNA: TGTGCCTGCCAAAGACAGGATAATTCACCCCTCCACTTT. Translating gives CACQRQDNSPLHF.

The V and J genes are TRBV5-5 and TRBJ1-1; TRBD1 aligns across 8 bases. From germline, CDR1 is SGHKS and CDR2 YYEKEE (reference sequence). V was clipped by 0 bases and J by 6 bases; unmatched bases: 13. The CDR3 runs to 17 residues. CDR3 loop: CASSLAGGQGRLAEAFF. As DNA, the CDR3 is TGTGCCAGCAGCTTGGCAGGGGGCCAAGGGCGGCTCGCTGAAGCTTTCTTT.

The rearrangement uses TRBV9 and TRBJ2-7; 7 nucleotides align to TRBD1. V dropped 3 bases and J dropped 3; count of bases not matched to a gene: 9. Germline V gives CDR1 SGDLS, CDR2 YYNGEE. The CDR3 length is 15 residues. This CDR3 is CASSDRDSIYYEQYF. The CDR3 DNA reads TGTGCCAGCAGCGATCGGGACAGTATTTACTACGAGCAGTACTTC.

The genes are TRBV30 and TRBJ2-7; D is unresolved. This CDR3 spans 15 amino acids. The germline V gene has CDR1 GTSNPN and CDR2 SVGIG (reference sequence). Trimming shortened V by 2 bases and J by 0 bases, and 14 bases separated the two germline ends. DNA of the CDR3: TGTGCCTGGAGTTCCCCTCTATCAGGCTCCTACGAGCAGTACTTC. This sequence encodes CAWSSPLSGSYEQYF.

The chain carries TRBV5-4 and TRBJ1-2; D unresolved. CDR1 is SGHNT and CDR2 is YYREEE in the germline V gene (reference sequence). Trimming took 1 base from V and 4 from J, leaving 17 bases between them. This CDR3 has 16 residues. CDR3: CASSLPLTTGIYGYTF. The CDR3 DNA reads TGTGCCAGCAGCTTGCCATTAACGACCGGGATCTATGGCTACACCTTC. Drawing the rest from reference TRBV5-4 and TRBJ1-2, the complete variable domain is ETGVTQSPTHLIKTRGQQVTLRCSSQSGHNTVSWYQQALGQGPQFIFQYYREEENGRGNFPPRFSGLQFPNYSSELNVNALELDDSALYLCASSLPLTTGIYGYTFGSGTRLTVV.

Here the CDR3 DNA reads TGTGCCAGCAGTGATTACAGGGGTATCAATCAGCCCCAGCATTTT. It codes for CASSDYRGINQPQHF. This chain connects TRBV6-1 to TRBJ1-5; 7 bases fit TRBD1. CDR1 and CDR2 (germline): MNHNS, SASEGT. The length of the CDR3 is 15 residues. V was clipped by 3 bases and J by 3 bases; unmatched bases: 5.

V is TRBV10-3 and J is TRBJ2-3; a possible D gene is TRBD1 (6 bases). The CDR3 is made up of 12 amino acids. Between the trimmed V and J ends, which lost 8 bases and 5 bases, there was a span of 11 bases. Germline lookup yields CDR1 ENHRY and CDR2 SYGVKD. The chain's CDR3 is CAISQGGDTQYF. DNA of the CDR3: TGTGCCATCTCTCAAGGGGGAGATACGCAGTATTTT.

The rearrangement links TRBV6-1 to TRBJ1-2; TRBD1 matches 7 bases. With 7 bases clipped from V and 1 base from J, the junction kept 9 bases outside the gene matches. This CDR3 has 15 residues. Germline lookup yields CDR1 MNHNS and CDR2 SASEGT. The CDR3 reads CASNDRETDNYGYTF. For the CDR3, the DNA is TGTGCCAGCAATGACAGGGAGACGGATAACTATGGCTACACCTTC.

The count of this clone is one. This chain connects TRBV7-2 to TRBJ2-5; 8 bases fit TRBD2. CDR1 is SGHTA, CDR2 FQGNSA, per germline. The CDR3 has 14 amino acids. The junction had 7 bases not matched to a gene; V was cut back by 5 bases and J by 5 bases. The CDR3 reads CASSSRGGPETQYF. Here the CDR3 DNA reads TGTGCCAGCAGCAGCCGGGGGGGGCCGGAGACCCAGTACTTC.

This chain links TRBV5-1 with TRBJ2-7; 7 nucleotides match TRBD2. CDR3 length: 12 residues. Germline V gene data show CDR1 as SGHRS and CDR2 as YFSETQ. The trim removed 4 bases at V and 11 bases at J, leaving 9 bases unmatched. The CDR3 spells CASSQDGGSEYF. The CDR3 DNA reads as TGCGCCAGCAGCCAGGACGGGGGGTCTGAGTACTTC.

The CDR3 nucleotides are TGTGCCAGCAGTGGGACAGGGGCCCTCTCTTATAGCAATCAGCCCCAGCATTTT. Its protein product is CASSGTGALSYSNQPQHF. The V gene is TRBV6-1, the J gene TRBJ1-5; TRBD1 aligns across 9 bases. Per germline, CDR1 MNHNS and CDR2 SASEGT. The CDR3 is 18 residues long. Trimming cost V 4 bases and J 0 bases; bases outside gene matches: 10.

The rearrangement uses TRBV15 and TRBJ1-5; D possibly corresponds to TRBD1 (5 bases). The CDR3 has 16 residues. Germline V gene sequence: CDR1 LNHNV, CDR2 YYDKDF (reference sequence). Trimming removed 0 bases at V and 6 bases at J, with 15 bases between. Written as DNA, the CDR3 is TGTGCCACCAGCAGAGAACGGGCAGGGAAGGTTCAGCCCCAGCATTTT. Translation: CATSRERAGKVQPQHF.